The 8 T cell receptor beta chains listed next were all sequenced from one sample in a study of blood T cell repertoires in COVID-19. TCRdb's copy holds only in-frame clones and misses some; the assay was immunoSEQ multiplex PCR. In the table there are 18,000 or so clones, around 82% of which are singletons. Sequencing was performed on peripheral blood. These receptor sequences come from a man in his forties with active or convalescent COVID-19.

By share of the sample, this clone is medium-sized (0.01 to 0.1%). The chain is built from TRBV6-1 and TRBJ2-1; maybe TRBD1 (6 bases). V was trimmed by 3 bases and J by 2 bases, leaving 14 bases between them. The germline CDR1 and CDR2 sequences are MNHNS and SASEGT. There are 16 residues in the CDR3. The CDR3 here is CASSEQQGSPYNEQFF. The CDR3 DNA follows: TGTGCCAGCAGTGAGCAACAGGGTAGCCCCTACAATGAGCAGTTCTTC.

In this sample, this clone is medium-sized (0.01 to 0.1%). The J gene is TRBJ1-2, the V gene TRBV9, with D possibly matching TRBD1 (6 bases). This CDR3 comprises 14 residues. Germline V gene data show CDR1 as SGDLS and CDR2 as YYNGEE. V was pared by 3 bases and J by 4 bases, with 13 bases between. CDR3 in amino acids: CASSAGDRGYGYTF. The CDR3 region has the DNA TGTGCCAGCAGCGCAGGGGATCGTGGCTATGGCTACACCTTC.

The CDR3 spells CASSLGAPTDTQYF. The CDR3 DNA sequence: TGTGCCAGCAGTTTAGGGGCACCCACAGATACGCAGTATTTT. V and J are TRBV27 and TRBJ2-3, with D possibly being TRBD1 (5 bases). The ends were cut back, 2 bases at V and 2 bases at J, with 8 bases in the middle. The germline V gene encodes CDR1 MNHEY and CDR2 SMNVEV (reference sequence). The CDR3 is 14 amino acids.

This clone was recorded only once. J is TRBJ2-1 and V is TRBV6-6, with a tentative D call TRBD1 (6 bases). The germline V gene encodes CDR1 MNHNY and CDR2 SVGAGI (reference sequence). The CDR3 has 14 residues. Trimming removed 6 bases at V and 8 bases at J, with 17 bases between. This chain's CDR3 is CASSDPGHQDEQFF. DNA for the CDR3: TGTGCCAGCAGCGACCCGGGACATCAGGATGAGCAGTTCTTC.

The chain combines TRBV19 with TRBJ1-1; D is perhaps TRBD1 (5 bases). The CDR3 totals 12 residues. Trimming shortened V by 6 bases and J by 8 bases, and 13 bases separated the two germline ends. Germline CDR1 reads LNHDA; CDR2 reads SQIVND (reference sequence). The CDR3, as DNA: TGTGCCAGTAGCCTCCTTCGGGGGGAAGCTTTCTTT. Its translation: CASSLLRGEAFF.

The genes are TRBV7-9 and TRBJ2-7, with D perhaps TRBD1 (5 bases). CDR1 and CDR2 from the germline V gene are SEHNR and FQNEAQ (reference sequence). This CDR3 has 14 amino acids. Trimming took off 5 bases at V and 4 bases at J, with 15 bases between the two ends. CDR3 region: CASSVTERLYEQYF. CDR3 DNA: TGTGCCAGCAGCGTGACAGAAAGACTTTACGAGCAGTACTTC.

V and J are TRBV3-1 (or the pseudogene TRBV3-2) and TRBJ2-2, with 9 bases matching TRBD1. The germline CDR1 and CDR2 sequences are LGHDT and YNNKEL (reference sequence). This CDR3 comprises 15 residues. The J segment lost 3 bases and the V segment lost 3 bases, leaving 2 bases of the junction unmatched. CDR3 amino acids: CASSHGDRDTGELFF. In nucleotides, the CDR3 is TGTGCCAGCAGCCATGGGGACAGGGACACCGGGGAGCTGTTTTTT.

J is TRBJ1-1 and V is TRBV5-1, with 10 bases that match TRBD1. The ends lost 1 base at V and 10 bases at J; junction bases unmatched: 16. Germline V gene sequence: CDR1 SGHRS, CDR2 YFSETQ. CDR3 length: 17 residues. DNA for the CDR3: TGCGCCAGCAGCTTGCGGGGACAGGGGAATGATTTGTTCGGAGCTTTCTTT. This sequence encodes CASSLRGQGNDLFGAFF.